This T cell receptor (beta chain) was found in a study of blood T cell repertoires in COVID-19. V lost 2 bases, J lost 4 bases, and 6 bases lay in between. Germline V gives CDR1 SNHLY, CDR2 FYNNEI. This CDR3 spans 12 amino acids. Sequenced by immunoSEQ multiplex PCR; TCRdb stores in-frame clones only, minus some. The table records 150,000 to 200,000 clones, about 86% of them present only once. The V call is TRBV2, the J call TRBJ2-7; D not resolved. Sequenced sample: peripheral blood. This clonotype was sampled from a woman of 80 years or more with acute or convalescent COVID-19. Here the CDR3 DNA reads TGTGCCAGCAGTGAACTAGTTTACGAGCAGTACTTC. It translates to CASSELVYEQYF.